This TCR beta chain emerged from a study of human T cells and chemical hapten exposure. Study overall: Patch testing placed 0.01% DPC on the upper back, with readings at 6 days. Alopecia universalis, totalis or areata was present in patients who were mostly female.

The CDR3 contains 12 residues. Germline-derived CDR1 and CDR2 are MNHNS and SASEGT. Trimming cost V 6 bases and J 7 bases; bases outside gene matches: 5. This clonotype occurred many times. Noted time point: patch test 1, 2 weeks after DPC sensitization. The treatment here: therapeutic diphenylcyclopropenone sensitization with weekly scalp DPC. The library attached unique molecular identifiers to individual cDNA molecules. Under the authors' procedure: Per-sample TCR counts ranged from roughly 20,000 to 750,000, median about 98,000. TCRdb re-analysed the RACE reads in MiXCR, keeping a single row per CDR3 protein. The V and J calls were not made by the authors but by TCRdb's processing. The data show some 81,000 distinct CDR3 sequences, with around 7.8% seen just once and around 1.5% held by the top ten.

The V call is TRBV6-1, the J call TRBJ2-7; 8 bases map to TRBD1. The source material was whole blood, sampled in connection with sensitization to the hapten diphenylcyclopropenone (DPC). This clonotype was sampled from a young woman with alopecia areata. Some clones in this sample may be carry-over from other donors' samples. CDR3 coding DNA: TGTGCCAGCAGGACAGGGGCGAGGGAGCAGTACTTC. It specifies CASRTGAREQYF.